The 27 T cell receptor beta chains below come from one sample, sequenced in a study of blood T cell repertoires in COVID-19. The method was immunoSEQ multiplex PCR; TCRdb's version includes in-frame clones alone and lacks a portion of them. Of roughly 68,000 clones listed, approximately 90% are singletons. Sequenced sample: peripheral blood. These receptors came from a woman in her 70s with acute or convalescent COVID-19.

The chain couples TRBV5-6 to TRBJ2-2; 11 bases fit TRBD2. Per the germline V gene, CDR1 is SGHDT and CDR2 is YYEEEE. The CDR3 spans 16 residues. V lost 2 bases, J lost 6 bases, and 6 bases stayed unmatched. This CDR3 reads CASSLFPSGGSGELFF. CDR3 nucleotide sequence: TGTGCCAGCAGCTTATTTCCTAGCGGGGGGTCCGGGGAGCTGTTTTTT.

CDR3: CASSEAHRGRQFF. CDR3 nucleotide sequence: TGTGCCAGCAGTGAAGCGCACAGGGGAAGGCAGTTCTTC. The V and J genes are TRBV2 and TRBJ2-1; TRBD1 matches 7 bases. Per the germline V gene, CDR1 is SNHLY and CDR2 is FYNNEI. The CDR3 spans 13 residues. The ends lost 0 bases at V and 12 bases at J; junction bases unmatched: 5.

CDR3 sequence reads: CASRQGGQPQHF. CDR3 coding DNA: TGTGCCAGTAGACAGGGAGGTCAGCCCCAGCATTTT. The V and J genes are TRBV28 and TRBJ1-5, with 7 bases that match TRBD1. V lost 9 bases to trimming and J lost 6 bases; unmatched junction nucleotides: 5. The CDR3 sequence is 12 residues long. Per germline, CDR1 MDHEN and CDR2 SYDVKM.

This clone appeared once. This chain links TRBV9 with TRBJ2-7, with 7 bases matching TRBD1. The CDR3 is 14 residues long. Per germline, CDR1 SGDLS and CDR2 YYNGEE. The V segment lost 4 bases and the J segment 3 bases; nucleotides outside the gene matches: 7. CDR3 in DNA: TGTGCCAGCAGCTCAGGGACAGACTACTACGAGCAGTACTTC. This gives the protein CASSSGTDYYEQYF.

There are a few counts of this clone. The genes are TRBV12-5 and TRBJ1-2; a weak D match, TRBD1 (6 bases). From germline, CDR1 is LGHNT and CDR2 FRNRAP. Trimming pared 5 bases from V and 7 bases from J, leaving 14 bases between. The CDR3 runs to 13 residues. The CDR3 bases are TGTGCTAGTGGTCGGGACACAATAGTTGGCTACACCTTC. Protein: CASGRDTIVGYTF.

This clone has a count of ten or more. The chain links TRBV6-4 to TRBJ2-3; D is perhaps TRBD1 (5 bases). Germline lookup yields CDR1 MRHNA and CDR2 SNTAGT. This CDR3 has 15 amino acids. The V gene lost 5 bases and the J gene lost 1 base, with 13 bases spanning the gap. CDR3 nucleotide sequence: TGTGCCAGCAGTCTGGACACTGGAGGCACAGATACGCAGTATTTT. It specifies CASSLDTGGTDTQYF.

The chain links TRBV7-2 to TRBJ1-2, with 7 nucleotides matching TRBD1. From germline, CDR1 is SGHTA and CDR2 FQGNSA. The V gene end was trimmed by 5 bases and the J gene end by 3 bases; junction bases not matched to a gene: 9. The CDR3 contains 15 residues. The CDR3 DNA is TGTGCCAGCAGCCCCCAGACAGGGTGGGACTATGGCTACACCTTC. It specifies CASSPQTGWDYGYTF.

This sequence joins TRBV4-3 and TRBJ1-2; D ambiguous. The CDR3 contains 13 residues. Germline values: CDR1 LGHNA, CDR2 YSLEER. V lost 1 base and J lost 3, with 6 bases in between. DNA for the CDR3: TGCGCCAGCAGCCAAGGGGCAGACTATGGCTACACCTTC. Protein product: CASSQGADYGYTF.

This chain joins TRBV5-1 and TRBJ2-5; possibly TRBD1 for D (5 bases). Trimming stripped 0 bases from V and 7 bases from J, with 19 bases between. The germline V gene encodes CDR1 SGHRS and CDR2 YFSETQ. The length of the CDR3 is 16 residues. The CDR3 DNA reads as TGCGCCAGCAGCTTGGAAGGTCAGGGCCTTCTCGGGACCCAGTACTTC. The encoded protein is CASSLEGQGLLGTQYF.

In this sample, this clone turned up a few times. The V call is TRBV28, the J call TRBJ2-2, with TRBD2 identical over 8 bases. CDR1 MDHEN and CDR2 SYDVKM come from the germline V gene. CDR3 length: 18 amino acids. After removal of 5 bases from V and 1 base from J, the junction contained 12 bases not matched to a gene. In nucleotides, the CDR3 is TGTGCCAGCAGTCTAGCGGGCAAGAACCAACAGAACACCGGGGAGCTGTTTTTT. Translated, it gives CASSLAGKNQQNTGELFF.

The V gene is TRBV4-1, the J gene TRBJ2-1, with 13 nucleotides matching TRBD2. The trim removed 0 bases at V and 10 bases at J, leaving 6 bases unmatched. The CDR3 contains 16 residues. The germline V gene encodes CDR1 MGHRA and CDR2 YSYEKL. The chain's CDR3 is CASSQDPGLAGREQFF. In nucleotides, the CDR3 is TGCGCCAGCAGCCAAGATCCGGGACTAGCGGGAAGGGAGCAGTTCTTC.

The chain joins TRBV6-2 or TRBV6-3 to TRBJ2-7; 7 positions match TRBD1. J was trimmed by 2 bases and V by 1 base; bases with no gene match: 2. The CDR3 extends over 14 amino acids. Germline CDR1 MNHEY, CDR2 SVGEGT. The CDR3 DNA sequence: TGTGCCAGCAGTTACTATGGGACAGCCTACGAGCAGTACTTC. Its protein is CASSYYGTAYEQYF.

This sequence joins TRBV14 and TRBJ2-5, with 8 bases lining up with TRBD2. V trimming: 3 bases; J trimming: 4 bases; junction bases outside the gene matches: 7. The germline V gene has CDR1 SGHDN and CDR2 FVKESK. The CDR3 has 15 amino acids. For the CDR3, the DNA is TGTGCCAGCAGCCAGGGACTAGGGGGTCTAGAGACCCAGTACTTC. As protein: CASSQGLGGLETQYF.

The chain has TRBV9 and TRBJ1-2; no definite D call. This CDR3 comprises 15 residues. V was trimmed by 0 bases and J by 0 bases, leaving 9 bases between them. CDR1 is SGDLS and CDR2 is YYNGEE in the germline V gene. CDR3 bases: TGTGCCAGCAGCGTAGAAATAGATCCTAACTATGGCTACACCTTC. It encodes CASSVEIDPNYGYTF.

The chain links TRBV5-6 to TRBJ2-2; no clear D. V lost 0 bases and J 6 bases, leaving 12 bases between the germline ends. The CDR3 contains 15 residues. CDR1 SGHDT and CDR2 YYEEEE come from the germline V gene. Here the CDR3 reads CASSLDRRSSGELFF. The CDR3 DNA follows: TGTGCCAGCAGCTTGGACAGAAGGTCCTCCGGGGAGCTGTTTTTT.

The rearrangement links TRBV14 to TRBJ1-3; no clear D. Germline CDR1 reads SGHDN; CDR2 reads FVKESK. The CDR3 length is 14 residues. V lost 0 bases to trimming and J lost 0 bases, with 3 bases between them. Written as DNA, the CDR3 is TGTGCCAGCAGCCAAGACCTCTCTGGAAACACCATATATTTT. It codes for CASSQDLSGNTIYF.

This chain joins TRBV6-5 and TRBJ2-1; 14 bases agree with TRBD2. CDR1 and CDR2 from the germline V gene are MNHEY and SVGAGI. V lost 1 base to trimming and J lost 6 bases; unmatched junction nucleotides: 2. The CDR3 runs 16 residues. CDR3 nucleotides: TGTGCCAGCAGTTACTTTGGGACTAGCGGGAGCAATGAGCAGTTCTTC. Amino acids: CASSYFGTSGSNEQFF.

This chain uses TRBV5-4 with TRBJ2-5; 11 bases agree with TRBD2. CDR1 is SGHNT, CDR2 YYREEE, per germline (reference sequence). The V and J ends lost 4 bases and 4 bases, in that order; junction bases with no gene match: 9. This CDR3 is 16 amino acids long. The CDR3 protein is CASSRLTSGVGETQYF. The DNA of the CDR3 is TGTGCCAGCAGCCGCTTGACTAGCGGGGTAGGAGAGACCCAGTACTTC.

The chain recombines TRBV4-3 with TRBJ2-3; D is possibly TRBD1 (6 bases). CDR3 size: 18 residues. Germline V CDR1 and CDR2: LGHNA, YSLEER. Between the trimmed V and J ends, which lost 4 bases and 0 bases, there was a span of 20 bases. CDR3 nucleotide sequence: TGCGCCAGCAGCCGAAGAGGGGGAAAAGGACGCAGCACAGATACGCAGTATTTT. The encoded protein is CASSRRGGKGRSTDTQYF.

This clone was found once. The J gene is TRBJ1-2, the V gene TRBV2; 8 nucleotides match TRBD1. CDR1 and CDR2 (germline): SNHLY, FYNNEI. The CDR3 runs to 14 residues. The V gene end was trimmed by 4 bases and the J gene end by 3 bases; junction bases not matched to a gene: 4. This CDR3 is CASSGQGRDYGYTF. Written as DNA, the CDR3 is TGTGCCAGCAGTGGACAGGGGAGGGACTATGGCTACACCTTC.

The CDR3 sequence is CASGEVNQPQHF. CDR3 coding DNA: TGTGCCAGTGGCGAGGTGAATCAGCCCCAGCATTTT. The V gene is TRBV19, the J gene TRBJ1-5; D not certain. With 8 bases removed from V and 4 bases from J, the gap between germline ends came to 9 bases. The CDR3 runs to 12 residues. Germline V gene sequence: CDR1 LNHDA, CDR2 SQIVND (reference sequence). Based on the CDR3 plus reference TRBV19 and TRBJ1-5, the full variable domain is DGGITQSPKYLFRKEGQNVTLSCEQNLNHDAMYWYRQDPGQGLRLIYYSQIVNDFQKGDIAEGYSVSREKKESFPLTVTSAQKNPTAFYLCASGEVNQPQHFGDGTRLSIL.

The V gene is TRBV27, the J gene TRBJ1-6; weak D call: TRBD1 (5 bases). V was trimmed by 5 bases and J by 14 bases, leaving 16 bases between them. Germline V gene sequence: CDR1 MNHEY, CDR2 SMNVEV (reference sequence). The CDR3 consists of 13 residues. The DNA for the CDR3 is TGTGCCAGCAGTCCCCGGGGGTACTCGACCCTCCACTTT. Protein product: CASSPRGYSTLHF.

The chain combines TRBV7-2 with TRBJ2-2; D is unresolved. Germline loops: CDR1 SGHTA, CDR2 FQGNSA. Trimming took off 5 bases at V and 0 bases at J, with 7 bases between the two ends. The CDR3 contains 14 residues. CDR3 DNA: TGTGCCAGCAGCACGGCGGCGAACACCGGGGAGCTGTTTTTT. Amino acids: CASSTAANTGELFF.

The chain employs TRBV5-8 and TRBJ1-2, with 7 bases matching TRBD1. The CDR3 runs 14 residues. V lost 0 bases, J lost 3 bases, and 2 bases stayed unmatched. Per germline, CDR1 SGHTS and CDR2 YDEGEE. DNA for the CDR3: TGTGCCAGCAGCTTGGGCGGGACAGACTATGGCTACACCTTC. Its translation is CASSLGGTDYGYTF. Filled out from reference TRBV5-8 and TRBJ1-2, the complete variable domain reads EAGVTQSPTHLIKTRGQQATLRCSPISGHTSVYWYQQALGLGLQFLLWYDEGEERNRGNFPPRFSGRQFPNYSSELNVNALELEDSALYLCASSLGGTDYGYTFGSGTRLTVV.

The chain combines TRBV5-6 with TRBJ1-2; 7 bases match TRBD1. Germline values: CDR1 SGHDT, CDR2 YYEEEE. CDR3 size: 16 residues. Losses at the gene ends were 4 bases for V and 0 bases for J; bases not matched to a gene: 9. The chain's CDR3 is CASSLGQYLANYGYTF. The CDR3 region has the DNA TGTGCCAGCAGCCTGGGACAGTACCTAGCTAACTATGGCTACACCTTC.

This clone was picked up one time. V usage is TRBV27 and J usage is TRBJ2-6, with no clear D. Germline V lookup: CDR1 MNHEY, CDR2 SMNVEV (reference sequence). The CDR3 sequence is 14 residues long. V was pared by 4 bases and J by 0 bases, with 4 bases between. CDR3 sequence: CASSSFSGANVLTF. The CDR3 coding sequence is TGTGCCAGCAGTTCCTTCTCTGGGGCCAACGTCCTGACTTTC.

This chain joins TRBV2 and TRBJ1-1; D is unclear. The CDR3 length is 15 residues. CDR1 and CDR2 from the germline V gene are SNHLY and FYNNEI. Trimming pared 1 base from V and 1 base from J, leaving 10 bases between. The CDR3 bases are TGTGCCAGCAGTGAAGTGGGTACAGAGAACACTGAAGCTTTCTTT. The encoded protein is CASSEVGTENTEAFF.